Below, 9 T cell receptor beta chains from the same sample are listed, as sequenced in a study of shared clonotypes between healthy human individuals. Here immunoSEQ multiplex PCR was the method, and the copy in TCRdb shows in-frame clones only, minus some. Of about 2.2 million clones in the sample, around 93% are singletons; the top ten hold roughly 1.7%. CD8 cells classed as naive were CD45RO-negative and positively selected for CCR7, excluding terminally differentiated effector memory CD45RA+ cells. Material: naive CD8+ T cells from PBMCs. The receptors were gathered from a man aged 18 to 35 in good health. Some clones in this sample may be carry-over from other donors' samples.

The chain has TRBV25-1 and TRBJ2-1; D ambiguous. Trimming stripped 1 base from V and 16 bases from J, with 11 bases between. The CDR3 consists of 11 residues. CDR1 and CDR2 from the germline V gene are MGHDK and SYGVNS. CDR3 loop: CASSESSVNFF. CDR3 coding DNA: TGTGCCAGCAGTGAATCCAGCGTCAATTTCTTC.

The V and J genes are TRBV6-6 and TRBJ1-2; the match to TRBD1 covers 9 bases. V lost 4 bases and J lost 2; bases outside the gene matches: 5. The CDR3 is 15 amino acids. Germline V lookup: CDR1 MNHNY, CDR2 SVGAGI (reference sequence). DNA of the CDR3: TGTGCCAGCAGTTTGGGGACAGGGATAAACTATGGCTACACCTTC. Protein: CASSLGTGINYGYTF.

The chain employs TRBV7-8 and TRBJ1-3; the D is unclear. From germline, CDR1 is SGHVS and CDR2 FQNEAQ. The CDR3 sequence is 16 residues long. Trimming pared 4 bases from V and 0 bases from J, leaving 13 bases between. DNA of the CDR3: TGTGCCAGCAGCTATGCCTCGGGGTCCTCTGGAAACACCATATATTTT. As protein: CASSYASGSSGNTIYF.

This CDR3 reads CSVDSPEHEQYF. The CDR3 DNA reads as TGCAGCGTTGACTCGCCAGAGCACGAGCAGTACTTC. V gene TRBV29-1 combines with J gene TRBJ2-7, with no clear D. CDR1 and CDR2 (germline): SQVTM, ANQGSEA. The CDR3 spans 12 residues. The V and J ends lost 3 bases and 5 bases respectively, with 11 bases between them.

The chain recombines TRBV7-3 with TRBJ2-1; D unresolved. The CDR3 totals 13 residues. The V gene's germline CDR1 is SGHTA and CDR2 FQGTGA. V was cut by 4 bases and J by 5 bases, with 9 bases left in between. The CDR3 reads CASSSPGHNEQFF. CDR3 DNA sequence: TGTGCCAGCAGCTCCCCCGGGCACAATGAGCAGTTCTTC.

This clone showed up just once. DNA of the CDR3: TGTGCCTGGAGTGTACTAAGGGGAGATACGCAGTATTTT. This codes for CAWSVLRGDTQYF. The chain links TRBV30 to TRBJ2-3, with D possibly TRBD1 on 5 matching bases. The length of the CDR3 is 13 residues. Per the germline V gene, CDR1 is GTSNPN and CDR2 is SVGIG (reference sequence). Trimming cost V 0 bases and J 5 bases, with 9 bases left between them. Drawing the rest from reference TRBV30 and TRBJ2-3, the complete variable domain is SQTIHQWPATLVQPVGSPLSLECTVEGTSNPNLYWYRQAAGRGLQLLFYSVGIGQISSEVPQNLSASRPQDRQFILSSKKLLLSDSGFYLCAWSVLRGDTQYFGPGTRLTVL.

The chain couples TRBV12-2 to TRBJ1-1. TRBV12-2 is shown as a pseudogene. The CDR3 loop spans 12 amino acids. The CDR3 protein is CASRLGGAEAFF. CDR3 in DNA: TGTGCAAGTCGCTTAGGAGGGGCCGAAGCTTTCTTT.

The V call is TRBV9, the J call TRBJ1-1; no clear D gene. V was pared by 4 bases and J by 6 bases, with 16 bases between. CDR1 SGDLS and CDR2 YYNGEE come from the germline V gene. The CDR3 has 14 residues. The CDR3, as DNA: TGTGCCAGCAGCCCAGAGGGTTCGTCCCCTGAAGCTTTCTTT. Protein product: CASSPEGSSPEAFF.

CDR3 DNA sequence: TGCAGCGTTGTCCCGGTGAACACCGGGGAGCTGTTTTTT. As protein: CSVVPVNTGELFF. The rearrangement joins TRBV29-1 to TRBJ2-2; D is ambiguous. Looked up from germline, CDR1 is SQVTM and CDR2 is ANQGSEA. Between the trimmed V and J ends, which lost 4 bases and 1 base, there was a span of 7 bases. The CDR3 consists of 13 residues.